This TCR beta chain was obtained from a study of shared clonotypes between healthy human individuals. The CDR3 covers 18 residues. The V segment lost 1 base and the J segment 5 bases; nucleotides outside the gene matches: 10. From germline, CDR1 is LGHNA and CDR2 YNFKEQ. The protocol was immunoSEQ multiplex PCR, while the TCRdb copy is restricted to in-frame clones and leaves out a portion. This repertoire shows over 2 million clones, 85% to 95% found once; its top ten account for under 0.15%. The sample comprised naive CD4+ T cells sorted from blood. Sample subset: CD45RA+ positively selected. The V call is TRBV4-2, the J call TRBJ2-3; 12 bases line up with TRBD2. The clonotype originates from a man between 18 and 29 years old in good health. CDR3 region: CASSQGRASGGAGDTQYF. CDR3 nucleotides: TGTGCCAGCAGCCAAGGCCGGGCTAGCGGGGGGGCAGGAGATACGCAGTATTTT.